The present entry profiles one TCR beta chain with its context. Some clones are missing from TCRdb's copy, which holds only in-frame ones; the method was immunoSEQ multiplex PCR. There are about 300,000 clones in the sample; 80% to 90% occur only once, and 1% to 1.5% lies in the top ten. This specimen belongs to a study of blood T cell repertoires in COVID-19. Looking at the study overall: Sources were T cells, B-cell-depleted T cells, or PBMCs; the material itself was cDNA or gDNA.

The CDR3 covers 15 residues. V was pared by 5 bases and J by 0 bases, with 6 bases of the junction left unmatched. CDR1 is SGHNT, CDR2 YENEEA, per germline. This chain uses TRBV11-3 with TRBJ2-7, with TRBD2 identical over 8 bases. This TCR derives from a woman between 45 and 60 years old with acute or convalescent COVID-19. The specimen sequenced was peripheral blood. DNA for the CDR3: TGTGCCAGCAGCCCGGGAGGGGCCAGCTCCTACGAGCAGTACTTC. Translating it yields CASSPGGASSYEQYF.